Each of the 14 T cell receptor beta chains below was sequenced from the same sample in a study of CD8 T cells in ankylosing spondylitis. These receptors' targets are unknown. Findings of the study overall: Among TCR beta sequences, a motif of eight highly homologous variants appeared characteristic of ankylosing spondylitis blood.

MiXCR, applied by TCRdb to the 5' RACE reads, yields one record per CDR3 protein. The sample has 700,000 to 850,000 distinct CDR3 sequences; approximately 10% are singletons. The sequenced sample consisted of blood, either unsorted or a sorted T cell fraction (not recorded which). The receptors were gathered from a male donor with ankylosing spondylitis.

V gene TRBV20-1 combines with J gene TRBJ2-1; D ambiguous. Germline V gene lookup returns CDR1 DFQATT and CDR2 SNEGSKA (reference sequence). V was shortened by 0 bases and J by 2 bases, with 11 bases between the two germline ends. The length of the CDR3 is 15 residues. The CDR3 region is CSARDGRGPYNEQFF. The CDR3 bases are TGCAGTGCTAGAGATGGTAGAGGTCCCTACAATGAGCAGTTCTTC.

The gene calls are TRBV3-1 and TRBJ2-1, with 15 bases aligning to TRBD2. This CDR3 is built from 17 residues. CDR1 and CDR2 from the germline V gene are LGHDT and YNNKEL (reference sequence). V lost 4 bases to trimming and J lost 5 bases; unmatched junction nucleotides: 6. The CDR3 DNA is TGTGCCAGCAGCCCTTGGACTAGCGGGAGGGGGGACAATGAGCAGTTCTTC. This codes for CASSPWTSGRGDNEQFF.

This chain links TRBV20-1 with TRBJ2-7; tentatively, D is TRBD2 (5 bases). Germline-derived CDR1 and CDR2 are DFQATT and SNEGSKA (reference sequence). Deletions cut 5 bases from V and 13 bases from J, with 21 bases between. This CDR3 has 12 residues. CDR3 sequence reads: CSASQQLSAFYF. The DNA for the CDR3 is TGCAGTGCTTCCCAGCAGCTTAGCGCTTTTTACTTC.

This clonotype showed up just a few times. V usage is TRBV20-1 and J usage is TRBJ2-7, with 7 bases identical to TRBD2. CDR3 length: 14 residues. The V gene's germline CDR1 is DFQATT and CDR2 SNEGSKA (reference sequence). V gave up 3 bases and J gave up 1 base; unmatched junction bases: 6. The CDR3 protein is CSASIRGRSYEQYF. In DNA form, the CDR3 reads TGCAGTGCTAGTATTCGCGGGAGATCCTACGAGCAGTACTTC.

The rearrangement links TRBV19 to TRBJ1-2, with D maybe TRBD1 (5 bases). V was clipped by 3 bases and J by 6 bases, with 23 bases between them. The V gene's germline CDR1 is LNHDA and CDR2 SQIVND (reference sequence). There are 17 residues in the CDR3. As DNA, the CDR3 is TGTGCCAGTAGTATGGCCCCGGGACGCCTGGGAAAGGATGGCTACACCTTC. Amino acids: CASSMAPGRLGKDGYTF. The whole variable domain, remainder taken from reference TRBV19 and TRBJ1-2, is DGGITQSPKYLFRKEGQNVTLSCEQNLNHDAMYWYRQDPGQGLRLIYYSQIVNDFQKGDIAEGYSVSREKKESFPLTVTSAQKNPTAFYLCASSMAPGRLGKDGYTFGSGTRLTVV.

This sequence joins TRBV10-3 and TRBJ1-6; D possibly corresponds to TRBD1 (6 bases). Deletions cut 5 bases from V and 10 bases from J, with 15 bases between. CDR3 length: 14 amino acids. Germline assignment: CDR1 ENHRY and CDR2 SYGVKD. CDR3 in DNA: TGTGCCATCAGTACGACAGGATGGGAATCACCCCTCCACTTT. It codes for CAISTTGWESPLHF.

This clonotype was found a few times. The gene calls are TRBV12-3 or TRBV12-4 and TRBJ1-3; 7 nucleotides match TRBD1. J lost 0 bases, V lost 7 bases, and 6 bases had no gene match. This CDR3 has 15 residues. The CDR3 DNA reads TGTGCCAGCACGACAGGGTCTCTCTCTGGAAACACCATATATTTT. It codes for CASTTGSLSGNTIYF.

V usage is TRBV4-2 and J usage is TRBJ2-2; D is possibly TRBD1 (6 bases). This CDR3 contains 17 residues. The germline V gene encodes CDR1 LGHNA and CDR2 YNFKEQ. The germline V and J ends were trimmed by 4 bases and 6 bases, with 21 bases remaining between them. The CDR3 reads CASSLGVTGEGAGELFF. The CDR3 coding sequence is TGTGCCAGCAGCCTGGGGGTGACAGGAGAGGGGGCCGGGGAGCTGTTTTTT.

The chain carries TRBV10-3 and TRBJ2-2, with TRBD1 matching 7 bases. The CDR3 has 12 residues. The ends lost 5 bases at V and 6 bases at J; junction bases unmatched: 0. Per germline, CDR1 ENHRY and CDR2 SYGVKD. This CDR3 reads CAISQGAGELFF. As DNA, the CDR3 is TGTGCCATCAGTCAGGGGGCCGGGGAGCTGTTTTTT.

This sequence joins TRBV28 and TRBJ1-1; unclear D gene. V was shortened by 6 bases and J by 3 bases, with 8 bases between the two germline ends. This CDR3 contains 12 residues. Germline V gene lookup returns CDR1 MDHEN and CDR2 SYDVKM. The CDR3 bases are TGTGCCAGCAGAGGTTTCTACACTGAAGCTTTCTTT. Translated: CASRGFYTEAFF.

This clonotype showed up many times. The rearrangement joins TRBV6-1 to TRBJ1-1; TRBD1 is a possible D gene (5 bases). In germline, CDR1 is MNHNS, CDR2 SASEGT. This CDR3 has 14 amino acids. Trimming left V 6 bases short and J 3 bases short, with 14 bases between. DNA for the CDR3: TGTGCCAGCAGGAAGTCTTGGGGGGACACTGAAGCTTTCTTT. It yields the protein CASRKSWGDTEAFF.

J is TRBJ2-7 and V is TRBV20-1; D gene ambiguous. The CDR3 covers 13 residues. Germline V lookup: CDR1 DFQATT, CDR2 SNEGSKA (reference sequence). V gave up 3 bases and J gave up 3 bases, with 12 bases separating them. The CDR3 protein is CSASPQVLYEQYF. The CDR3 DNA sequence: TGCAGTGCTAGTCCCCAGGTTCTCTACGAGCAGTACTTC.

The sample holds a few counts of this clonotype. The chain links TRBV10-3 to TRBJ2-3; 13 positions agree with TRBD2. In germline, CDR1 is ENHRY, CDR2 SYGVKD. J lost 6 bases, V lost 6 bases, and 6 bases had no gene match. The CDR3 totals 15 residues. The CDR3 DNA reads TGTGCCATCAGGCAGACTAGCGGGAGGTGGGATACGCAGTATTTT. Translated, it gives CAIRQTSGRWDTQYF.

This clonotype was recorded at least ten times. This rearrangement joins TRBV20-1 to TRBJ2-5; TRBD1 or TRBD2 may be the D gene (5 bases each). The CDR3 contains 15 residues. V was trimmed by 2 bases and J by 7 bases, leaving 20 bases between them. Germline V lookup: CDR1 DFQATT, CDR2 SNEGSKA (reference sequence). CDR3 in DNA: TGCAGTGCTAGACCCGGGGCCCTTTTAGGTGGGACCCAGTACTTC. Translated, it gives CSARPGALLGGTQYF.